The 14 T cell receptor beta chains given below trace back to one sample, sequenced in a study of blood T cell repertoires in COVID-19. TCRdb's copy holds only in-frame clones and misses some; the assay was immunoSEQ multiplex PCR. The sample yields some 87,000 clones, around 86% seen once. The specimen sequenced was peripheral blood. The source of these receptors is a woman aged 70-85 years with acute or convalescent COVID-19.

The chain is built from TRBV5-1 and TRBJ2-7, with D possibly TRBD2 on 5 matching bases. The V and J ends lost 4 bases and 0 bases respectively, with 11 bases between them. Per germline, CDR1 SGHRS and CDR2 YFSETQ. This CDR3 is built from 14 residues. The DNA for the CDR3 is TGCGCCAGCAGCCCGTCCGGGGTCTCCTACGAGCAGTACTTC. Protein product: CASSPSGVSYEQYF.

The V and J genes are TRBV6-5 and TRBJ1-6; 9 bases are shared with TRBD1. After removal of 4 bases from V and 10 bases from J, the junction contained 8 bases not matched to a gene. The CDR3 sequence is 15 residues long. In germline, CDR1 is MNHEY, CDR2 SVGAGI. The CDR3 is CASSSRTGTGSPLHF. Here the CDR3 DNA reads TGTGCCAGCAGTTCCCGGACAGGGACAGGGTCACCCCTCCACTTT.

This clone has just one count. The rearrangement links TRBV6-5 to TRBJ2-3; TRBD2 matches at 8 bases. The ends lost 6 bases at V and 1 base at J; junction bases unmatched: 6. Germline CDR1 and CDR2: MNHEY and SVGAGI. The CDR3 contains 15 residues. CDR3 coding DNA: TGTGCCAGCAGGACGGCGGGAGGTGGCACAGATACGCAGTATTTT. It codes for CASRTAGGGTDTQYF.

The rearrangement uses TRBV14 and TRBJ1-3; maybe TRBD1 (5 bases). Germline CDR1 is SGHDN and CDR2 is FVKESK. This CDR3 spans 14 amino acids. Trimming shortened V by 8 bases and J by 0 bases, and 11 bases separated the two germline ends. The CDR3 here is CASFQGSSGNTIYF. CDR3 DNA: TGTGCCAGCTTCCAGGGTTCCTCTGGAAACACCATATATTTT.

The V gene is TRBV28, the J gene TRBJ2-7; 10 nucleotides line up with TRBD1. This CDR3 is 13 amino acids long. Trimming at V came to 6 bases and at J to 6 bases, leaving 5 bases not matched to a gene. Germline V CDR1 and CDR2: MDHEN, SYDVKM. In nucleotides, the CDR3 is TGTGCCAGCAGGGGGACAGGGGATAGCGAGCAGTACTTC. It specifies CASRGTGDSEQYF.

The gene calls are TRBV5-1 and TRBJ2-1, with TRBD2 matching over 8 bases. With V trimmed by 2 bases and J by 7 bases, 14 bases remained unmatched. The CDR3 has 17 residues. CDR1 is SGHRS and CDR2 is YFSETQ in the germline V gene. The CDR3, as DNA: TGCGCCAGCAGCTTAGGGGATCCGGGAGGGCCAAAGAATGAGCAGTTCTTC. Protein product: CASSLGDPGGPKNEQFF.

V gene TRBV3-1 (or the pseudogene TRBV3-2) combines with J gene TRBJ1-1; TRBD1 matches at 11 bases. The V gene end was trimmed by 4 bases and the J gene end by 4 bases; junction bases not matched to a gene: 8. This CDR3 has 16 residues. Germline V CDR1 and CDR2: LGHDT, YNNKEL (reference sequence). CDR3 protein: CASSRGTGGLGTEAFF. In DNA, the CDR3 is TGTGCCAGCAGCCGGGGGACAGGGGGTTTGGGCACTGAAGCTTTCTTT.

The J gene is TRBJ2-1, the V gene TRBV5-4; 10 bases align to TRBD2. The CDR3 contains 15 residues. V trimming: 0 bases; J trimming: 7 bases; junction bases outside the gene matches: 4. Germline V lookup: CDR1 SGHNT, CDR2 YYREEE (reference sequence). In DNA form, the CDR3 reads TGTGCCAGCAGCTTGGACCTAGCGGGGGCTAATGAGCAGTTCTTC. This encodes CASSLDLAGANEQFF.

In its sample, this clone was seen a few times. V gene TRBV9 combines with J gene TRBJ2-1, with 11 bases lining up with TRBD2. The CDR3 is made up of 16 amino acids. V was clipped by 0 bases and J by 9 bases; unmatched bases: 8. The V gene's germline CDR1 is SGDLS and CDR2 YYNGEE. CDR3 sequence reads: CASSVVTSGAKGEQFF. The CDR3, as DNA: TGTGCCAGCAGCGTAGTGACTAGCGGGGCCAAGGGTGAGCAGTTCTTC.

The chain joins TRBV6-5 to TRBJ2-3, with D possibly TRBD2 on 5 matching bases. CDR3 length: 14 residues. Germline CDR1 is MNHEY and CDR2 is SVGAGI. V lost 8 bases and J 4 bases, leaving 16 bases between the germline ends. The CDR3 bases are TGTGCCAGCCTGCTCGGGATGCGCGCAGATACGCAGTATTTT. Its translation is CASLLGMRADTQYF.

This clone was picked up one time. The V call is TRBV10-2, the J call TRBJ2-3, with 9 bases fitting TRBD2. Germline V CDR1 and CDR2: WSHSY, SAAADI. J lost 5 bases, V lost 6 bases, and 6 bases had no gene match. This CDR3 is 14 amino acids long. The CDR3 sequence is CASRLAGVGDTQYF. DNA for the CDR3: TGCGCCAGCAGACTAGCGGGCGTGGGAGATACGCAGTATTTT.

V and J are TRBV5-8 and TRBJ1-3; D gene unclear. The CDR3 runs to 16 residues. The V end lost 4 bases, the J end lost 4 bases, and 18 bases lay between the germline ends. Germline V gene lookup returns CDR1 SGHTS and CDR2 YDEGEE. The CDR3 region is CASSIERGIRGNTIYF. The CDR3 coding sequence is TGTGCCAGCAGCATTGAACGAGGGATCAGAGGAAACACCATATATTTT. Drawing the rest from reference TRBV5-8 and TRBJ1-3, the complete variable domain is EAGVTQSPTHLIKTRGQQATLRCSPISGHTSVYWYQQALGLGLQFLLWYDEGEERNRGNFPPRFSGRQFPNYSSELNVNALELEDSALYLCASSIERGIRGNTIYFGEGSWLTVV.

V is TRBV11-3 and J is TRBJ2-7; the D gene is possibly TRBD2 (5 bases). Per germline, CDR1 SGHNT and CDR2 YENEEA. V shed 5 bases and J shed 0 bases, with 11 bases lying between them. This CDR3 contains 14 residues. CDR3 in amino acids: CASSPAAGSYEQYF. As DNA, the CDR3 is TGTGCCAGCAGCCCAGCGGCAGGCTCCTACGAGCAGTACTTC. Supplemented by reference TRBV11-3 and TRBJ2-7, the full variable domain reads EAGVVQSPRYKIIEKKQPVAFWCNPISGHNTLYWYLQNLGQGPELLIRYENEEAVDDSQLPKDRFSAERLKGVDSTLKIQPAELGDSAVYLCASSPAAGSYEQYFGPGTRLTVT.

The genes are TRBV7-2 and TRBJ2-7; 11 nucleotides match TRBD2. Germline lookup yields CDR1 SGHTA and CDR2 FQGNSA. The CDR3 spans 15 residues. The J segment lost 7 bases and the V segment lost 4 bases, leaving 9 bases of the junction unmatched. Here the CDR3 reads CASSSFTSGSREQYF. CDR3 nucleotides: TGTGCCAGCAGCTCTTTTACTAGCGGGAGTAGGGAGCAGTACTTC. Full variable domain (outside the CDR3, taken from reference TRBV7-2 and TRBJ2-7): GAGVSQSPSNKVTEKGKDVELRCDPISGHTALYWYRQSLGQGLEFLIYFQGNSAPDKSGLPSDRFSAERTGGSVSTLTIQRTQQEDSAVYLCASSSFTSGSREQYFGPGTRLTVT.